The 18 T cell receptor beta chains presented below share a single source sample, sequenced in a study of control samples from healthy donors and cancer patients. The repertoire was sequenced with immunoSEQ multiplex PCR; TCRdb's copy has only in-frame clones and lacks some. The sample records roughly 170,000 clones, roughly 94% being singletons. Sequencing was carried out using blood. All receptors derive from a woman aged 18-30 years in good health.

This chain links TRBV2 with TRBJ1-6, with D possibly matching TRBD1 (5 bases). This CDR3 is built from 16 residues. The V and J ends lost 10 bases and 2 bases respectively, with 18 bases between them. Germline V lookup: CDR1 SNHLY, CDR2 FYNNEI. As DNA, the CDR3 is TGTGCCACCTCAACCCAGGGTCAGGCCTATAATTCACCCCTCCACTTT. Its translation: CATSTQGQAYNSPLHF.

The V call is TRBV19, the J call TRBJ1-4, with unresolved D. This CDR3 is built from 13 residues. CDR1 is LNHDA and CDR2 is SQIVND in the germline V gene (reference sequence). Trimming shortened V by 7 bases and J by 8 bases, and 14 bases separated the two germline ends. CDR3 amino acids: CASKNGHVEKLFF. CDR3 coding DNA: TGTGCCAGTAAGAACGGGCACGTGGAAAAACTGTTTTTT.

J is TRBJ2-1 and V is TRBV11-3, with D maybe TRBD2 (5 bases). The V gene's germline CDR1 is SGHNT and CDR2 YENEEA. V was clipped by 5 bases and J by 6 bases, with 23 bases between them. This CDR3 is built from 17 residues. DNA of the CDR3: TGTGCCAGCAGCCTCCTCCCGGGGAACCCCGACCTCAATGAGCAGTTCTTC. It is translated as CASSLLPGNPDLNEQFF.

J is TRBJ2-3 and V is TRBV9; D may correspond to TRBD1 or TRBD2 (6 bases each). Trimming pared 0 bases from V and 4 bases from J, leaving 9 bases between. CDR1 SGDLS and CDR2 YYNGEE come from the germline V gene. The CDR3 is made up of 14 amino acids. The CDR3 loop is CASSVAGAADTQYF. CDR3 nucleotide sequence: TGTGCCAGCAGCGTAGCGGGGGCGGCAGATACGCAGTATTTT.

This chain uses TRBV6-5 with TRBJ1-2; tentative D call: TRBD1 (6 bases). The germline V gene encodes CDR1 MNHEY and CDR2 SVGAGI. Trimming cost V 4 bases and J 8 bases, with 14 bases left between them. The CDR3 runs 13 residues. The CDR3 is CASSLYDDRGYTF. The CDR3 nucleotides are TGTGCCAGCAGTTTGTACGACGACAGGGGCTACACCTTC.

The J gene is TRBJ1-1, the V gene TRBV29-1; the match to TRBD1 covers 10 bases. The CDR3 is made up of 15 amino acids. Germline trimming cut 5 bases from V and 4 bases from J; bases unmatched to any gene: 10. CDR1 and CDR2 from the germline V gene are SQVTM and ANQGSEA. CDR3 in amino acids: CSVSPTGGGSTEAFF. The CDR3 DNA is TGCAGCGTTAGCCCGACAGGGGGCGGAAGCACTGAAGCTTTCTTT.

The chain carries TRBV29-1 and TRBJ2-7, with D uncertain. Germline V lookup: CDR1 SQVTM, CDR2 ANQGSEA. CDR3 length equals 13 residues. Trimming stripped 2 bases from V and 0 bases from J, with 8 bases between. CDR3 in DNA: TGCAGCGTTGAATCCGACACCTCCTACGAGCAGTACTTC. It codes for CSVESDTSYEQYF.

The chain recombines TRBV12-3 or TRBV12-4 with TRBJ2-3; D not resolved. CDR3 length: 13 residues. Trimming removed 5 bases from V and 3 bases from J, with 9 bases in between. The DNA of the CDR3 is TGTGCCAGCAGTCGCCTACTTACAGATACGCAGTATTTT. Amino acids: CASSRLLTDTQYF.

J is TRBJ2-3 and V is TRBV7-2; TRBD2 agrees at 8 bases. The V gene end was trimmed by 1 base and the J gene end by 2 bases; junction bases not matched to a gene: 5. Germline values: CDR1 SGHTA, CDR2 FQGNSA. The CDR3 has 16 residues. In DNA, the CDR3 is TGTGCCAGCAGCTTAGGGCTAGCGGGCGCCACAGATACGCAGTATTTT. Encoded protein: CASSLGLAGATDTQYF.

The V call is TRBV19, the J call TRBJ2-5, with D hard to call. There are 13 residues in the CDR3. V dropped 5 bases and J dropped 4 bases, with 11 bases sitting between them. Germline CDR1 LNHDA, CDR2 SQIVND (reference sequence). CDR3 bases: TGTGCCAGTAGTCTGCCTCTGGGAGAGACCCAGTACTTC. This codes for CASSLPLGETQYF.

The chain recombines TRBV5-1 with TRBJ2-7; weak D call: TRBD1 (6 bases). This CDR3 spans 14 amino acids. V was cut by 1 base and J by 4 bases, with 12 bases left in between. Germline CDR1 is SGHRS and CDR2 is YFSETQ. The CDR3 region is CASSLRTEGYEQYF. The CDR3 DNA sequence: TGCGCCAGCAGCTTGAGGACAGAGGGATACGAGCAGTACTTC. Based on the CDR3 plus reference TRBV5-1 and TRBJ2-7, the full variable domain is KAGVTQTPRYLIKTRGQQVTLSCSPISGHRSVSWYQQTPGQGLQFLFEYFSETQRNKGNFPGRFSGRQFSNSRSEMNVSTLELGDSALYLCASSLRTEGYEQYFGPGTRLTVT.

The V gene is TRBV11-2, the J gene TRBJ2-1; 9 bases line up with TRBD1. The V and J ends lost 1 base and 5 bases, in that order; junction bases with no gene match: 6. This CDR3 spans 16 amino acids. The V gene's germline CDR1 is SGHAT and CDR2 FQNNGV. Here the CDR3 DNA reads TGTGCCAGCAGCTTAGCCTCCGGGACAGGGCACAATGAGCAGTTCTTC. Its protein product is CASSLASGTGHNEQFF.

This sequence joins TRBV5-1 and TRBJ2-1; a weak D match, TRBD2 (6 bases). CDR1 is SGHRS, CDR2 YFSETQ, per germline. Deletions cut 2 bases from V and 2 bases from J, with 14 bases between. The CDR3 loop spans 16 amino acids. In DNA, the CDR3 is TGCGCCAGCAGCTTCTGGGGGGACCTCACCTACAATGAGCAGTTCTTC. Translated, it gives CASSFWGDLTYNEQFF. The entire variable domain, with the rest obtained from reference TRBV5-1 and TRBJ2-1, is as follows: KAGVTQTPRYLIKTRGQQVTLSCSPISGHRSVSWYQQTPGQGLQFLFEYFSETQRNKGNFPGRFSGRQFSNSRSEMNVSTLELGDSALYLCASSFWGDLTYNEQFFGPGTRLTVL.

The genes are TRBV21-1 and TRBJ1-1. TRBV21-1 is shown as a pseudogene. This CDR3 comprises 15 residues. CDR3 region: CASIEGWKYGPEAFF. The CDR3 nucleotides are TGTGCCAGCATCGAGGGGTGGAAATACGGGCCTGAAGCTTTCTTT.

V and J are TRBV18 and TRBJ1-5; maybe TRBD1 (6 bases). V shed 2 bases and J shed 1 base, with 9 bases lying between them. The CDR3 consists of 15 residues. Germline assignment: CDR1 KGHSH and CDR2 LQKENI. CDR3 nucleotides: TGTGCCAGCTCACCAGGGACACGGAGCAATCAGCCCCAGCATTTT. Its protein product is CASSPGTRSNQPQHF.

V and J are TRBV5-1 and TRBJ2-3; TRBD2 matches at 8 bases. V shed 3 bases, J shed 6 bases, and the junction held 18 bases outside the gene matches. The germline V gene has CDR1 SGHRS and CDR2 YFSETQ. The CDR3 is made up of 18 amino acids. The CDR3 reads CASSWVWASGSPRDTQYF. CDR3 nucleotide sequence: TGCGCCAGCAGCTGGGTTTGGGCTAGCGGGTCCCCCCGGGATACGCAGTATTTT.

This clone was recorded a few times. The chain uses TRBV29-1 and TRBJ2-3; D may be TRBD1 (6 bases). CDR1 SQVTM and CDR2 ANQGSEA come from the germline V gene. The CDR3 spans 11 residues. This chain's CDR3 is CSAGVPDTQYF. CDR3 sequence (DNA): TGCTCGGCAGGGGTCCCGGATACGCAGTATTTT.

The CDR3 coding sequence is TGTGCCAGCAGCTTCCAGAATCTCAACACTGAAGCTTTCTTT. It codes for CASSFQNLNTEAFF. The chain carries TRBV7-2 and TRBJ1-1; D is uncertain. The germline CDR1 and CDR2 sequences are SGHTA and FQGNSA. The germline V and J ends were trimmed by 3 bases and 2 bases, with 10 bases remaining between them. The CDR3 loop spans 14 amino acids.